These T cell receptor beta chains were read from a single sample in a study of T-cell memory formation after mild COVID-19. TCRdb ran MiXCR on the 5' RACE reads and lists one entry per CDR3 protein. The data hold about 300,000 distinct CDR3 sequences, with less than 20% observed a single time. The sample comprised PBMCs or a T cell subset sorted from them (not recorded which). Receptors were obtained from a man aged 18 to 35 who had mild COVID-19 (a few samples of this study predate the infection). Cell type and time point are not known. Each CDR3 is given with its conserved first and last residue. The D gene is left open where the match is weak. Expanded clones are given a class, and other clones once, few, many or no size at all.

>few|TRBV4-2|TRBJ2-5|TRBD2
CASSQGPGGDQETQYF
TGTGCCAGCAGCCAAGGTCCGGGGGGGGACCAAGAGACCCAGTACTTC
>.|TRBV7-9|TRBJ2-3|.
CASSLVAGGVFLTDTQYF
TGTGCCAGCAGCTTAGTGGCCGGCGGGGTCTTCCTCACAGATACGCAGTATTTT
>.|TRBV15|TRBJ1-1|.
CATSRVQQAPEAFF
TGTGCCACCAGCAGAGTACAACAGGCGCCTGAAGCTTTCTTT
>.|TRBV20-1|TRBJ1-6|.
CSARGSPGRIPLHF
TGCAGTGCTAGGGGGAGTCCGGGGAGGATCCCCCTCCACTTT
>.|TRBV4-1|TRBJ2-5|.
CASSQDPSTETQYF
TGCGCCAGCAGCCAAGATCCTAGCACAGAGACCCAGTACTTC
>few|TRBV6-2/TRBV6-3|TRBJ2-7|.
CASNELAYEQYF
TGTGCCAGCAATGAGCTCGCCTACGAGCAGTACTTC
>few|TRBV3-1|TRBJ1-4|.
CASSQVEGGKLFF
TGTGCCAGCAGCCAAGTCGAGGGAGGAAAACTGTTTTTT
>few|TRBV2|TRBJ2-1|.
CASSDPYNEQFF
TGTGCCAGCAGTGATCCCTACAATGAGCAGTTCTTC
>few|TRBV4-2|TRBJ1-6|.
CASSPRQNNSPLHF
TGTGCCAGCAGCCCCAGACAGAATAATTCACCCCTCCACTTT
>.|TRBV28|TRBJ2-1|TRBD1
CASGTQGASVNEQFF
TGTGCCAGCGGCACACAGGGGGCAAGTGTCAATGAGCAGTTCTTC
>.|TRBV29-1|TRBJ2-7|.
CSVARGDEQYF
TGCAGCGTTGCGAGGGGAGACGAGCAGTACTTC
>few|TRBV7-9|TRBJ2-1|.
CASTLGGGRGEQFF
TGTGCCAGCACCCTTGGTGGGGGAAGAGGTGAGCAGTTCTTC
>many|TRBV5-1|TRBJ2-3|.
CASSIGDWGTDTQYF
TGCGCCAGCAGCATCGGGGATTGGGGGACAGATACGCAGTATTTT
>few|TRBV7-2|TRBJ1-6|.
CASSSYRGQLTTSSYNSPLHF
TGTGCCAGCAGCTCCTACAGAGGGCAGCTTACTACCAGCTCCTATAATTCACCCCTCCACTTT
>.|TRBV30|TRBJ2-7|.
CAWRPGYEQYF
TGTGCCTGGAGGCCGGGCTACGAGCAGTACTTC
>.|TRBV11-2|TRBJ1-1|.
CASSSRLKAEAFF
TGTGCCAGCAGCTCCCGTTTAAAGGCTGAAGCTTTCTTT
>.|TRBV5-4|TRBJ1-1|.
CASSWDRGYTEAFF
TGTGCCAGCAGCTGGGACCGAGGATACACTGAAGCTTTCTTT
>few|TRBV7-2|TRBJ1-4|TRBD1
CASSLDRARNEKLFF
TGTGCCAGCAGCCTGGACAGGGCCCGAAATGAAAAACTGTTTTTT
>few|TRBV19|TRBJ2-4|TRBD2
CASAPGLARSIQYF
TGTGCCAGCGCTCCGGGACTAGCTCGGAGCATTCAGTACTTC
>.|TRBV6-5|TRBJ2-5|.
CASSSPGNPGQETQYF
TGTGCCAGCAGTTCCCCTGGGAACCCCGGGCAAGAGACCCAGTACTTC
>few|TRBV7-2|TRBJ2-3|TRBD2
CASSLQPLAGASDTQYF
TGTGCCAGCAGCTTACAGCCTCTAGCGGGGGCCTCAGATACGCAGTATTTT
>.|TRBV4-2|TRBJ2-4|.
CASSQAAGAKNIQYF
TGTGCCAGCAGCCAAGCGGCGGGAGCCAAAAACATTCAGTACTTC
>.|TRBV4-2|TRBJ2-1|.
CASSRPGEGANEQFF
TGTGCCAGCAGCCGACCTGGGGAGGGGGCGAATGAGCAGTTCTTC
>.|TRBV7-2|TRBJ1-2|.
CASSPDGAYGYTF
TGTGCCAGCAGCCCGGACGGCGCCTATGGCTACACCTTC
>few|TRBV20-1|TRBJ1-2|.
CSASRGESYTF
TGCAGTGCCTCTCGGGGGGAAAGCTACACCTTC
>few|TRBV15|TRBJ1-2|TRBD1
CATSRDTGQVRRGYTF
TGTGCCACCAGCAGGGATACCGGACAGGTTCGTCGCGGCTACACCTTC
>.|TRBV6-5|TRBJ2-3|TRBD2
CASSRTSGEGDTQYF
TGTGCCAGCAGTCGGACTAGCGGGGAGGGAGATACGCAGTATTTT
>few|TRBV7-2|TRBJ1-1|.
CASRPLDSMNTEAFF
TGTGCCAGCAGACCCCTGGACAGCATGAACACTGAAGCTTTCTTT
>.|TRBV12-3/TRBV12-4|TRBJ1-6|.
CASSGGAAASPLHF
TGTGCCAGCTCTGGGGGGGCCGCGGCTTCACCCCTCCACTTT
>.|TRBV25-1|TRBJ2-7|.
CASSEQDNSYEQYF
TGTGCCAGCAGTGAGCAGGACAACTCCTACGAGCAGTACTTC
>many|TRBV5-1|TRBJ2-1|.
CASSLNEPRGQFF
TGCGCCAGCAGCTTAAATGAGCCTCGGGGGCAGTTCTTC
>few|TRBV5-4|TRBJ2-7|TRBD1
CASGTGWDEQYF
TGTGCCAGCGGGACAGGGTGGGACGAGCAGTACTTC
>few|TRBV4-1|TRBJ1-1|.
CASSQGGGGNTEAFF
TGCGCCAGCAGCCAAGGTGGCGGAGGAAACACTGAAGCTTTCTTT
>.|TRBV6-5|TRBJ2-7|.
CASSYQGLRYEQYF
TGTGCCAGCAGTTACCAGGGTTTGCGATACGAGCAGTACTTC
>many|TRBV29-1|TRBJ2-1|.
CSVVEIGSYNEQFF
TGCAGCGTTGTCGAGATCGGCTCCTACAATGAGCAGTTCTTC
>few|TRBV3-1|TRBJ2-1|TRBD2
CASSQMSGAGNEQFF
TGTGCCAGCAGCCAAATGAGCGGGGCGGGAAATGAGCAGTTCTTC
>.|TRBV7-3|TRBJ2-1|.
CASSSTGPPQGEQFF
TGTGCCAGCAGCTCGACCGGGCCCCCCCAGGGTGAGCAGTTCTTC
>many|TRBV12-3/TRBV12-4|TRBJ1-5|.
CASSLSVGQPQHF
TGTGCCAGCAGTTTATCGGTAGGACAGCCCCAGCATTTT
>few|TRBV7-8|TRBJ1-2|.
CASSHPGQSTTSYTF
TGTGCCAGCAGCCACCCAGGACAGTCAACCACAAGCTACACCTTC
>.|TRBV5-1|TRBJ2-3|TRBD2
CASSPEGLAGGRNTQYF
TGCGCCAGCAGCCCGGAGGGGCTAGCGGGGGGGCGCAATACGCAGTATTTT
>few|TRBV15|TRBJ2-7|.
CATRVATHYEQYF
TGTGCCACCAGGGTGGCCACCCACTACGAGCAGTACTTC
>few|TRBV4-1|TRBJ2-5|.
CASSQVERAGETQYF
TGCGCCAGCAGCCAAGTGGAGAGAGCGGGAGAGACCCAGTACTTC
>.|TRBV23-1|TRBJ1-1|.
CASSQSSTGNTEAFF
TGCGCCAGCAGTCAATCTTCGACAGGGAACACTGAAGCTTTCTTT
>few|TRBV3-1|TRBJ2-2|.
CASSQVETGELFF
TGTGCCAGCAGCCAAGTGGAGACCGGGGAGCTGTTTTTT
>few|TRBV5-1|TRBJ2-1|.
CASSFDRNEQFF
TGCGCCAGCAGCTTTGATAGGAATGAGCAGTTCTTC
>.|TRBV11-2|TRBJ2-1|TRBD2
CASSLEVSGGRHEQFF
TGTGCCAGCAGCTTAGAGGTTAGCGGGGGGCGCCATGAGCAGTTCTTC